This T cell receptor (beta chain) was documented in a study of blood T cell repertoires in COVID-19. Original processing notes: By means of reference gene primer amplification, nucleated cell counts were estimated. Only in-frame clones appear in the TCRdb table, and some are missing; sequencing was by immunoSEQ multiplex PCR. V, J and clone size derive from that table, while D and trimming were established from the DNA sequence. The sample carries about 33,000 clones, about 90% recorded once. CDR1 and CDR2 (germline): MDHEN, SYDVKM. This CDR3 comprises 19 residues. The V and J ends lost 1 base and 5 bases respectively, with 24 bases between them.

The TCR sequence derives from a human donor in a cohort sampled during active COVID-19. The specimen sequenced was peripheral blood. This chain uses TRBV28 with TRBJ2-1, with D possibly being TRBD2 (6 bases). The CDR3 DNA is TGTGCCAGCAGTTTATTTTTTCCTAGCGTCCTGAAGAGGGACAATGAGCAGTTCTTC. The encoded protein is CASSLFFPSVLKRDNEQFF.